The rows below give T cell receptor beta chains drawn from one sample of a study of blood T cell repertoires in COVID-19. Assay used: immunoSEQ multiplex PCR; TCRdb lists only in-frame clones, some missing. This table holds around 320,000 clones, approximately 89% found once. The sequencing sample was made of peripheral blood. The receptors here all came from a woman aged 25-40 years with COVID-19, enrolled during active disease. CDR3s leave out the opening cysteine and the closing phenylalanine or tryptophan. Part of the rows lack a size; the others show once, few, many or a class for expanded clones.

>TRBJ2-7|-|TRBV5-1
ASSLGQGRQY
>TRBJ2-2|-|TRBV11-2
ASSQTGGYTGELF
>TRBJ1-1|-|TRBV4-1
ASSHHIGTEAF
>TRBJ2-3|-|TRBV2
ASSEAVTSGGLSSTDTQY
>TRBJ2-3|-|TRBV28
ASSSPGLALTDTQY
>TRBJ1-2|once|TRBV19
ASSTDIFNYGYT
>TRBJ2-5|-|TRBV7-9
ASSRDSEETQY
>TRBJ1-4|-|TRBV6-1
ASSETWGGEKLF
>TRBJ2-6|-|TRBV6-5
ASRQGASGANVLT
>TRBJ1-2|-|TRBV4-1
ASSQKTGVVYGYT
>TRBJ1-2|-|TRBV5-4
ASSPGQGRLNYGYT
>TRBJ2-5|-|TRBV5-1
ASSLPQGGQETQY
>TRBJ2-3|-|TRBV9
ASSVRGAGSTDTQY
>TRBJ2-1|-|TRBV19
ASSFSRNEQF
>TRBJ2-3|-|TRBV4-1
ASRPQPRLGSGTDTQY
>TRBJ1-3|-|TRBV27
ASSSHSSGNTIY
>TRBJ1-2|once|TRBV27
ASSPDPTGALNNT
>TRBJ2-7|-|TRBV3-1/TRBV3-2
ASSQVAAGSYEQY
>TRBJ1-2|-|TRBV19
ASSWTVASNYGYT
>TRBJ1-1|-|TRBV30
AWRERQGRTEAF
>TRBJ2-7|-|TRBV15
ATSRDLAVYEQY
>TRBJ2-5|-|TRBV28
ASSSGGARETQY
>TRBJ2-1|once|TRBV28
ASRGGGSHNEQF
>TRBJ1-2|-|TRBV5-4
ASSPTGGGGGYGYT
>TRBJ1-6|-|TRBV6-5
ASSYSAGWNSPLH
>TRBJ1-1|-|TRBV19
ASSIVAGGGTEAF
>TRBJ1-2|-|TRBV5-1
ASRPGPTGGSGYGYT
>TRBJ2-7|once|TRBV14
ASSQTWVLNPDEQY
>TRBJ1-6|-|TRBV25-1
ASSNTGTYNSPLH
>TRBJ2-2|-|TRBV6-5
ASGDRPNTGELF
>TRBJ2-3|-|TRBV29-1
SVTVVISTDTQY
>TRBJ2-2|-|TRBV18
ASSPPQGAGELF
>TRBJ1-1|-|TRBV25-1
ASSEPGQGDTEAF
>TRBJ2-1|-|TRBV5-1
ASSSGTSSYNEQF
>TRBJ1-2|-|TRBV5-5
ASSLGSYGYT
>TRBJ1-1|-|TRBV10-2
ASSRPGGEKAF
>TRBJ2-4|once|TRBV18
ASSPPGGVTGAKNIQY
>TRBJ1-2|-|TRBV6-1
ASSEGYQGQRGYT
>TRBJ1-5|-|TRBV3-1/TRBV3-2
ASSSGLYSNQPQH
>TRBJ2-5|-|TRBV5-1
ASSLASSEGETQY
>TRBJ1-2|once|TRBV11-2
ASSFTTGSGYGYT
>TRBJ2-3|-|TRBV6-5
ASSKGLAAADTQY
>TRBJ1-2|once|TRBV5-1
ASSLYGGARGYT
>TRBJ1-1|few|TRBV29-1
ASTGGGEAF
>TRBJ1-5|once|TRBV11-2
ASSRGQGSNQPQH
>TRBJ1-2|-|TRBV24-1
ATSDQHTGNYGYT
>TRBJ2-2|-|TRBV19
ASSTPGGELF
>TRBJ2-5|-|TRBV18
ASSPPEIQETQY
>TRBJ2-1|-|TRBV25-1
ASPRAEAGGGSYNEQF
>TRBJ2-1|-|TRBV24-1
ATSKQGRSEQF
>TRBJ1-2|once|TRBV24-1
ATSGTGGEMDYGYT
>TRBJ1-6|-|TRBV2
ASSPGQPRESLH
>TRBJ2-1|-|TRBV6-1
ASSGATGRLGNEQF